This record covers a single TCR beta chain. Its antigen is not known. The source of the sample is a study of cytomegalovirus exposure and HLA in healthy donors. General study findings and limits: The study recorded 150 to 200 TCR beta chains that were cytomegalovirus-associated. Using a false discovery rate of 0.05, a later analysis showed that 15,000 to 20,000 TCR beta sequences were associated with HLA alleles. Later analysis reportedly placed an Asian-associated ancestry cluster below the roughly 700-donor mean in N-insertions.

The germline V gene has CDR1 SNHLY and CDR2 FYNNEI. This CDR3 has 11 amino acids. Trimming left V 2 bases short and J 8 bases short, with 6 bases between. Primers: 60 Vbeta forward and 13 Jbeta reverse. Measured with immunoSEQ multiplex PCR; TCRdb has only the in-frame clones, and not every one. The data contain about 160,000 clones, around 80% of them seen just once; the ten biggest clones take up approximately 2.4%. The sequence was obtained from a male donor in good health and CMV-seronegative. The rearrangement links TRBV2 to TRBJ1-1; no definite D call. The sample consisted of PBMCs. The CDR3, as DNA: TGTGCCAGCAGTGAAAAGCCCGAAGCTTTCTTT. Translating it yields CASSEKPEAFF.